This T cell receptor (beta chain) was recorded in a study of siplizumab effects on memory and regulatory T cells (dated by TCRdb to about 2019). Regarding the research as a whole: The study examined how the anti-CD2 antibody siplizumab affects alloreactive T-cell subsets in allogeneic mixed lymphocyte reactions built from human PBMCs. What the research found in general, with its limitations: Unstimulated naive T cells appeared more diverse than memory T cells, and naive cells seemed to contribute substantially to the alloresponse. Among mappable alloreactive CD4+ clones, an average Treg-derived fraction of around 71% was observed with siplizumab, compared with 26.9% in control reactions. Whether proliferating Tregs from siplizumab cultures were suppressive was not functionally confirmed. Because sequences at frequencies below about 10^-5 were poorly captured, only a minor fraction of alloreactive clones could be mapped back to unstimulated subsets. Siplizumab significantly reduced the cumulative frequency of alloreactive sequences traceable to unstimulated CD4+ memory T cells. For roughly 80-96% of proliferating CD4+ or CD8+ clones, no naive or memory phenotype could be assigned.

Sorted unstimulated T cells and proliferating T cells recovered from mixed lymphocyte reactions underwent TCRbeta CDR3 sequencing. Fresh whole blood from fewer than 11 HLA-typed healthy donors was used to isolate PBMCs. To map where alloreactive clones came from, CD4+ regulatory T cells in the unstimulated state were FACS-sorted. To prepare the library, the immunoSEQ multiplex PCR assay was applied. Some 100,000 TCR templates per sample were assayed by the deep sequencing platform. Genomic DNA extracted from sorted T cells was the material used for TCRbeta CDR3 sequencing. For the original study's pipeline: The R programming language was used for clonal analysis of TCRbeta CDR3 data. Alloreactive CD4+ and CD8+ clones were defined by comparing unstimulated samples with post-reaction CFSE-low samples. Regulatory or non-regulatory origin was assigned to alloreactive CD4+ clones by matching of sequences to sorted unstimulated Treg and non-Treg repertoires. This is the immuneACCESS table as TCRdb keeps it, with only in-frame sequences that have V and J called. A part of the clones is gone; compared with another copy, unresolved V genes explain less than half, and the rest is unexplained. The V and J calls and clone size come from that table; D and trimming were worked out from the DNA. Counted in this sample were under 85,000 clones; 80% to 90% of them appeared once. 1.7% of the sample comes from the top ten.

This clone came up once. What this receptor recognizes is not known. The record has no base qualities; no much larger clone is one base away. The CDR3, from cysteine to phenylalanine, totals 15 residues. Just the 45-base CDR3 DNA is kept, in frame starting at base 1. Trimming removed 2 bases from V and 9 bases from J; the gene matches leave 6 bases unexplained. Based on the germline V gene, the CDR1 and CDR2 sequences are SNHLY and FYNNEI. Material for sequencing was Tregs sorted from blood. The sequence was obtained from a human donor in good health. The rearranged chain carries TRBV2 and TRBJ2-1, with TRBD2 matching 11 junction bases. This receptor has the CDR3 CASSETIAGGVEQFF. The DNA reads as follows: TGTGCCAGCAGTGAAACCATAGCGGGAGGGGTTGAGCAGTTCTTC. The variable domain in full, with residues beyond the CDR3 obtained from the reference TRBV2 and TRBJ2-1 genes, is EPEVTQTPSHQVTQMGQEVILRCVPISNHLYFYWYRQILGQKVEFLVSFYNNEISEKSEIFDDQFSVERPDGSNFTLKIRSTKLEDSAMYFCASSETIAGGVEQFFGPGTRLTVL.